The 19 T cell receptor beta chains below come from one sample, sequenced in a study of human T cells and chemical hapten exposure (dated by TCRdb to about 2021). In the paper's terms, the time point label means: patch test 3, about 24 weeks after DPC sensitization. Per the publication, the treatment or condition label means: therapeutic diphenylcyclopropenone sensitization with weekly scalp DPC. Library preparation was by RACE. Sequencing instrument: NextSeq 500. TCRdb ran its own pipeline on the public reads, namely fastp trimming at Q25 and MiXCR clone calling, and kept in-frame beta chains. CDR3 protein duplicates are merged, each entry listing the most common genes and DNA. The sample table contains about 82,000 distinct CDR3 sequences; only one count was recorded for 10% to 11% of them. In total, the top ten clones hold about 4% of the sample. The sequenced sample was whole blood, obtained in connection with sensitization to the hapten diphenylcyclopropenone (DPC). These receptors originate from a woman aged 45-65 years with alopecia areata. Some clones in this sample may be carry-over from other donors' samples.

Ten or more counts support this clonotype. The CDR3 DNA follows: TGTGCCAGCAGTTTAACTCCGACAGGGGTGGTCTATGGCTACACCTTC. Protein sequence: CASSLTPTGVVYGYTF. The rearrangement uses TRBV12-3 or TRBV12-4 and TRBJ1-2; 8 bases align to TRBD1. After removal of 2 bases from V and 4 bases from J, the junction contained 9 bases not matched to a gene. The CDR3 runs to 16 residues.

This clonotype was observed at least ten times. The chain uses TRBV20-1 and TRBJ2-2, with 9 bases matching TRBD2. Germline values: CDR1 DFQATT, CDR2 SNEGSKA (reference sequence). Germline trimming cut 0 bases from V and 1 base from J; bases unmatched to any gene: 3. The CDR3 has 16 amino acids. The DNA for the CDR3 is TGCAGTGCTAGAGATCCGACTAGCGGGAACACCGGGGAGCTGTTTTTT. Translating gives CSARDPTSGNTGELFF.

This clonotype was counted ten times or more. The chain has TRBV20-1 and TRBJ2-5, with 11 bases that match TRBD2. The CDR3 has 15 residues. The germline CDR1 and CDR2 sequences are DFQATT and SNEGSKA (reference sequence). V was pared by 6 bases and J by 0 bases, with 6 bases of the junction left unmatched. CDR3 sequence: CSAAGLAAYQETQYF. CDR3 nucleotide sequence: TGCAGTGCCGCGGGACTAGCGGCTTACCAAGAGACCCAGTACTTC.

This clonotype has just a few counts. The J gene is TRBJ1-5, the V gene TRBV4-1, with TRBD1 identical over 9 bases. CDR1 and CDR2 (germline): MGHRA, YSYEKL. The CDR3 is 15 residues long. The J segment lost 6 bases and the V segment lost 4 bases, leaving 7 bases of the junction unmatched. The CDR3: CASSPTDRGTQPQHF. The CDR3 DNA reads TGCGCCAGCAGCCCGACGGACAGGGGTACTCAGCCCCAGCATTTT.

This clonotype was recorded many times. The chain links TRBV20-1 to TRBJ2-7; 7 bases map to TRBD1. V lost 0 bases to trimming and J lost 5 bases; unmatched junction nucleotides: 13. This CDR3 has 16 amino acids. CDR1 and CDR2 from the germline V gene are DFQATT and SNEGSKA (reference sequence). CDR3 amino acids: CSARDSFDRVGNEQYF. DNA for the CDR3: TGCAGTGCTAGAGACTCCTTTGACAGGGTAGGGAACGAGCAGTACTTC.

The table lists this clonotype with many counts. The rearrangement uses TRBV28 and TRBJ1-1, with a tentative D call TRBD1 (5 bases). V shed 8 bases and J shed 0 bases, with 16 bases lying between them. This CDR3 contains 15 residues. The germline V gene has CDR1 MDHEN and CDR2 SYDVKM. The CDR3 loop is CASHLTGTVNTEAFF. For the CDR3, the DNA is TGTGCCAGCCATCTAACCGGGACGGTGAACACTGAAGCTTTCTTT.

This clonotype was detected ten times or more. The chain is built from TRBV20-1 and TRBJ2-6; TRBD2 is a possible D gene (5 bases). CDR1 is DFQATT, CDR2 SNEGSKA, per germline (reference sequence). The CDR3 has 15 residues. CDR3 residues: CSGVDPHSGANVLTF. CDR3 coding DNA: TGCAGCGGGGTGGACCCGCACTCTGGGGCCAACGTCCTGACTTTC.

The chain uses TRBV14 and TRBJ2-2, with D unclear. The germline CDR1 and CDR2 sequences are SGHDN and FVKESK. Trimming removed 3 bases from V and 1 base from J, with 9 bases in between. The CDR3 is made up of 15 amino acids. CDR3 region: CASSQDLRNTGELFF. The CDR3 nucleotides are TGTGCCAGCAGCCAGGATTTGAGGAACACCGGGGAGCTGTTTTTT. Full variable domain (missing parts from reference TRBV14 and TRBJ2-2): EAGVTQFPSHSVIEKGQTVTLRCDPISGHDNLYWYRRVMGKEIKFLLHFVKESKQDESGMPNNRFLAERTGGTYSTLKVQPAELEDSGVYFCASSQDLRNTGELFFGEGSRLTVL.

This clonotype was seen at least ten times. J is TRBJ2-1 and V is TRBV11-2; D ambiguous. The CDR3 is made up of 17 amino acids. V lost 1 base to trimming and J lost 6 bases, with 19 bases between them. CDR1 is SGHAT and CDR2 is FQNNGV in the germline V gene. The CDR3 bases are TGTGCCAGCAGCTTAGTCTCCCGCAGGACCTCTACCAATGAGCAGTTCTTC. It specifies CASSLVSRRTSTNEQFF.

This clonotype has ten or more counts. The CDR3 spells CASRGLAGGDTQYF. In DNA, the CDR3 is TGCGCCAGCAGGGGACTAGCGGGTGGAGATACGCAGTATTTT. This sequence joins TRBV10-2 and TRBJ2-3, with TRBD2 matching over 12 bases. The ends lost 6 bases at V and 5 bases at J; junction bases unmatched: 3. CDR1 is WSHSY and CDR2 is SAAADI in the germline V gene. The CDR3 runs to 14 residues.

At least ten counts were recorded for this clonotype. V gene TRBV7-3 combines with J gene TRBJ2-1; tentative D call: TRBD2 (5 bases). Germline V CDR1 and CDR2: SGHTA, FQGTGA. With 6 bases removed from V and 2 bases from J, the gap between germline ends came to 11 bases. CDR3 length: 14 residues. This chain's CDR3 is CASSLTGAYNEQFF. For the CDR3, the DNA is TGTGCCAGCAGTCTTACCGGGGCCTACAATGAGCAGTTCTTC.

At least ten counts were recorded for this clonotype. The chain employs TRBV11-3 and TRBJ1-1; tentatively, D is TRBD1 (5 bases). The CDR3 is 12 amino acids. V dropped 11 bases and J dropped 1 base, with 11 bases sitting between them. Looked up from germline, CDR1 is SGHNT and CDR2 is YENEEA. The CDR3 protein is CAWGLGNTEAFF. As DNA, the CDR3 is TGTGCCTGGGGCCTTGGGAACACTGAAGCTTTCTTT.

This clonotype was observed a handful of times. The chain joins TRBV7-3 to TRBJ2-2, with TRBD1 as a possible D gene (5 bases). This CDR3 contains 14 residues. Germline V CDR1 and CDR2: SGHTA, FQGTGA. Trimming removed 5 bases at V and 2 bases at J, with 9 bases between. CDR3 DNA sequence: TGTGCCAGCAGCCCCCAGGGAAACACCGGGGAGCTGTTTTTT. It codes for CASSPQGNTGELFF.

This chain's CDR3 is CASNTRGQKSYNEQFF. The CDR3 DNA follows: TGTGCCAGTAACACCCGGGGCCAAAAGTCGTACAATGAGCAGTTCTTC. This sequence joins TRBV19 and TRBJ2-1; D might be TRBD1 or TRBD2, each matching 5 bases. The V end lost 7 bases, the J end lost 4 bases, and 20 bases lay between the germline ends. Germline assignment: CDR1 LNHDA and CDR2 SQIVND (reference sequence). This CDR3 spans 16 amino acids.

This clonotype was observed many times. The chain recombines TRBV28 with TRBJ1-5, with 8 bases matching TRBD1. CDR1 and CDR2 (germline): MDHEN, SYDVKM. The CDR3 totals 14 residues. The V gene end was trimmed by 6 bases and the J gene end by 3 bases; junction bases not matched to a gene: 4. CDR3 amino acids: CASRRTGTNQPQHF. The DNA of the CDR3 is TGTGCCAGCAGGCGGACAGGGACCAATCAGCCCCAGCATTTT.

Many counts were recorded for this clonotype. The genes are TRBV27 and TRBJ1-5; TRBD1 aligns across 9 bases. V dropped 5 bases and J dropped 5; count of bases not matched to a gene: 4. The CDR3 is 14 residues long. Germline V gene sequence: CDR1 MNHEY, CDR2 SMNVEV (reference sequence). DNA of the CDR3: TGTGCCAGCAGTCCAAACAGGGGGCATCAGCCCCAGCATTTT. It codes for CASSPNRGHQPQHF.

In its sample, this clonotype was seen many times. This chain joins TRBV6-5 and TRBJ2-1, with TRBD1 identical over 7 bases. CDR3 length: 15 amino acids. With 7 bases clipped from V and 7 bases from J, the junction kept 13 bases outside the gene matches. Germline V CDR1 and CDR2: MNHEY, SVGAGI. The CDR3 reads CASIQTREQGNEQFF. As DNA, the CDR3 is TGTGCCAGCATCCAGACCCGAGAACAGGGGAATGAGCAGTTCTTC.

Many counts were recorded for this clonotype. The chain uses TRBV11-2 and TRBJ2-1; the D gene is possibly TRBD2 (5 bases). Trimming took 5 bases from V and 0 from J, leaving 14 bases between them. Germline CDR1 SGHAT, CDR2 FQNNGV. This CDR3 spans 16 amino acids. CDR3 in amino acids: CASSPRAQSSYNEQFF. Here the CDR3 DNA reads TGTGCCAGCAGCCCGCGGGCGCAGAGCTCCTACAATGAGCAGTTCTTC.

This clonotype was observed many times. The CDR3 is CASSRDRGDGYTF. DNA for the CDR3: TGTGCCAGCAGCCGCGACAGGGGCGATGGCTACACCTTC. The V gene is TRBV7-2, the J gene TRBJ1-2; 8 nucleotides line up with TRBD1. Germline V gene sequence: CDR1 SGHTA, CDR2 FQGNSA. The CDR3 length is 13 residues. V was clipped by 5 bases and J by 6 bases; unmatched bases: 5.